These 28 T cell receptor beta chains originate from one sample sequenced in a study of low-dose radiotherapy and immunotherapy resistance in tumors. Indicated time point: after trial treatment. Sample treatment: LDRT plus nivolumab, ipilimumab, low-dose cyclophosphamide and aspirin (RACIN trial). TRAV- and TRBV-specific primers were used for first-strand cDNA, which covered alpha and beta chains. The TCRs were subjected to amplification over around 18 PCR cycles employing a constant-region primer in conjunction with a V-primer adapter. MiXCR was run by TCRdb on the reads, yielding one entry per CDR3 protein. The table includes tens of thousands of distinct CDR3 sequences, less than 30% detected once. The sample consisted of PBMCs, taken after low-dose radiotherapy plus immunotherapy. The receptors stem from a male donor with prostate cancer.

V and J are TRBV28 and TRBJ2-7; TRBD1 aligns across 7 bases. There are 15 residues in the CDR3. Unmatched junction bases numbered 16, after V lost 9 bases and J lost 5 bases. Germline CDR1 reads MDHEN; CDR2 reads SYDVKM. CDR3 protein: CASDGRGPRANEQYF. DNA for the CDR3: TGTGCCAGTGATGGTAGGGGGCCACGAGCCAACGAGCAGTACTTC.

This clonotype was counted many times. The chain is built from TRBV5-8 and TRBJ2-3; 10 bases agree with TRBD2. In germline, CDR1 is SGHTS, CDR2 YDEGEE. The CDR3 contains 19 residues. V trimming: 2 bases; J trimming: 2 bases; junction bases outside the gene matches: 14. Here the CDR3 reads CASSFVGSGRLRVTDTQYF. The CDR3 DNA reads as TGTGCCAGCAGCTTTGTCGGTAGCGGGAGGTTACGAGTCACAGATACGCAGTATTTT. The full variable domain, its missing parts supplied by reference TRBV5-8 and TRBJ2-3, is EAGVTQSPTHLIKTRGQQATLRCSPISGHTSVYWYQQALGLGLQFLLWYDEGEERNRGNFPPRFSGRQFPNYSSELNVNALELEDSALYLCASSFVGSGRLRVTDTQYFGPGTRLTVL.

This clonotype was picked up one time. The chain carries TRBV4-1 and TRBJ2-7; D uncertain. Germline V lookup: CDR1 MGHRA, CDR2 YSYEKL. The CDR3 totals 14 residues. Trimming shortened V by 1 base and J by 2 bases, and 9 bases separated the two germline ends. Here the CDR3 DNA reads TGCGCCAGCAGCCAAGGGGAAGGACCCTACGAGCAGTACTTC. Protein: CASSQGEGPYEQYF.

In its sample, this clonotype was seen once. This sequence joins TRBV29-1 and TRBJ2-1, with 7 bases aligning to TRBD1. The V segment lost 2 bases and the J segment 12 bases; nucleotides outside the gene matches: 7. From germline, CDR1 is SQVTM and CDR2 ANQGSEA. This CDR3 spans 12 amino acids. In nucleotides, the CDR3 is TGCAGCGTTGAATTGAGTAGGACAGGGCAGTTCTTC. The encoded protein is CSVELSRTGQFF.

This clonotype was counted at least ten times. The chain employs TRBV29-1 and TRBJ2-5; no firm D call. This CDR3 region has 11 residues. Germline values: CDR1 SQVTM, CDR2 ANQGSEA. V shed 5 bases and J shed 5 bases, with 9 bases lying between them. The CDR3 nucleotides read TGCAGCGTTATGCTGGGGGAGACCCAGTACTTC. Translating gives CSVMLGETQYF.

This clonotype showed up just a few times. The genes are TRBV25-1 and TRBJ2-5; TRBD2 might be the D (5 bases). V was cut by 2 bases and J by 5 bases, with 21 bases left in between. Germline V CDR1 and CDR2: MGHDK, SYGVNS. CDR3 length equals 17 residues. This CDR3 is CASSEPIWTDPGETQYF. Written as DNA, the CDR3 is TGTGCCAGCAGTGAACCCATCTGGACGGACCCGGGGGAGACCCAGTACTTC.

This clonotype was seen at least ten times. The V call is TRBV29-1, the J call TRBJ2-1; D ambiguous. The CDR3 extends over 10 amino acids. CDR1 and CDR2 from the germline V gene are SQVTM and ANQGSEA. V was cut by 6 bases and J by 6 bases, with 6 bases left in between. CDR3 region: CSVQSNEQFF. The DNA for the CDR3 is TGCAGCGTGCAGTCCAATGAGCAGTTCTTC.

This clonotype was recorded at least ten times. The chain is built from TRBV11-2 and TRBJ2-7; D might be TRBD1 or TRBD2, each matching 6 bases. The CDR3 consists of 15 residues. V lost 1 base to trimming and J lost 3 bases, with 13 bases between them. In germline, CDR1 is SGHAT, CDR2 FQNNGV. CDR3 sequence reads: CASSLVRGHIYEQYF. The DNA for the CDR3 is TGTGCCAGCAGCTTAGTCCGGGGGCATATCTACGAGCAGTACTTC.

This clonotype was counted many times. This chain connects TRBV28 to TRBJ2-1; 12 nucleotides agree with TRBD2. Germline loops: CDR1 MDHEN, CDR2 SYDVKM. V was pared by 3 bases and J by 10 bases, with 10 bases of the junction left unmatched. This CDR3 spans 16 amino acids. CDR3 region: CASSFRLAGDSVEQFF. CDR3 nucleotides: TGTGCCAGCAGTTTCAGACTAGCGGGAGATTCGGTGGAGCAGTTCTTC.

The chain links TRBV28 to TRBJ2-7; 9 nucleotides agree with TRBD2. V dropped 3 bases and J dropped 0; count of bases not matched to a gene: 12. Germline V gene data show CDR1 as MDHEN and CDR2 as SYDVKM. This CDR3 contains 18 residues. The CDR3 DNA follows: TGTGCCAGCAGTTTCGGCAGAAGACTAGCGGAGAGCTCCTACGAGCAGTACTTC. Translated: CASSFGRRLAESSYEQYF.

A note on this clonotype: Since a far larger clone is one base different, this is likely a read error. This CDR3 is missing its conserved last phenylalanine or tryptophan, likely due to a read error. This chain links TRBV13 with TRBJ1-6, with D uncertain. The V and J ends lost 3 bases and 7 bases respectively, with 13 bases between them. Germline CDR1 is PRHDT and CDR2 is FYEKMQ (reference sequence). This CDR3 is 15 amino acids long. CDR3 sequence reads: CASSLGSTENSPLHL. The CDR3 region has the DNA TGTGCCAGCAGCTTGGGGTCGACGGAAAATTCACCCCTCCACCTT.

This clonotype was seen once. A single base is all that separates this from a far larger clone, so a read error is likely. CDR3 in amino acids: CASLRAGLYNEQYF. CDR3 DNA: TGTGCCAGCCTTCGGGCGGGACTATACAATGAGCAGTACTTC. The rearrangement uses TRBV12-3 or TRBV12-4 and TRBJ2-7; TRBD2 matches 7 bases. J gave up 7 bases and V 8 bases, and 14 bases lay outside the gene matches. The CDR3 is 14 residues long.

For this clonotype: This may be a read error: a much more frequent sequence differs by one nucleotide. The chain uses TRBV20-1 and TRBJ2-7; D not certain. V was cut by 5 bases and J by 6 bases, with 20 bases left in between. The germline V gene has CDR1 DFQATT and CDR2 SNEGSKA (reference sequence). CDR3 length: 14 amino acids. The CDR3: CSAPQQSEYFEQYF. DNA of the CDR3: TGCAGTGCTCCCCAACAAAGCGAGTACTTCGAGCAGTACTTC.

This clonotype was found many times. This chain joins TRBV6-6 and TRBJ2-3; D gene ambiguous. The CDR3 runs 13 residues. In germline, CDR1 is MNHNY, CDR2 SVGAGI (reference sequence). V dropped 0 bases and J dropped 7 bases, with 8 bases sitting between them. CDR3 nucleotides: TGTGCCAGCAGTTACTCGATACAAAATACGCAGTATTTT. This sequence encodes CASSYSIQNTQYF.

Within the sample, this clonotype is medium-sized (0.01 to 0.1%). The chain recombines TRBV5-6 with TRBJ1-2; perhaps TRBD1 as D (5 bases). CDR1 is SGHDT and CDR2 is YYEEEE in the germline V gene. The V end lost 4 bases, the J end lost 8 bases, and 18 bases lay between the germline ends. CDR3 length equals 14 residues. In nucleotides, the CDR3 is TGTGCCAGCAGCCCCGCCGGGGCAAGGGAAGGCTACACCTTC. Protein sequence: CASSPAGAREGYTF.

The chain uses TRBV10-2 and TRBJ2-7; no firm D call. The CDR3 has 14 amino acids. Germline values: CDR1 WSHSY, CDR2 SAAADI. V was pared by 2 bases and J by 3 bases, with 11 bases between. CDR3 in amino acids: CASSEPSLIYEQYF. Here the CDR3 DNA reads TGCGCCAGCAGTGAGCCCTCGCTGATCTACGAGCAGTACTTC.

The chain joins TRBV5-6 to TRBJ2-1, with no clear D. The germline V gene has CDR1 SGHDT and CDR2 YYEEEE. The CDR3 consists of 12 residues. The V end was cut by 3 bases, the J end by 3 bases, with 4 bases between. The CDR3 region has the DNA TGTGCCAGCAGCTCGATCTACAATGAGCAGTTCTTC. As protein: CASSSIYNEQFF.

This clonotype has a count of ten or more. The genes are TRBV29-1 and TRBJ1-1; D ambiguous. V was cut by 2 bases and J by 1 base, with 17 bases left in between. CDR3 length: 16 amino acids. CDR1 is SQVTM, CDR2 ANQGSEA, per germline. The CDR3 DNA is TGCAGCGTTGAACCCAGGAGCCGGCCGACGAACACTGAAGCTTTCTTT. Its translation is CSVEPRSRPTNTEAFF.

V is TRBV19 and J is TRBJ2-2; D is perhaps TRBD1 or TRBD2 (5 bases each). This CDR3 is built from 17 residues. The germline V gene encodes CDR1 LNHDA and CDR2 SQIVND (reference sequence). The V and J ends lost 5 bases and 0 bases respectively, with 16 bases between them. DNA for the CDR3: TGTGCCAGTAGTTTCTTCCCAGGGACGGCGAACACCGGGGAGCTGTTTTTT. This translates into CASSFFPGTANTGELFF.

J is TRBJ1-5 and V is TRBV13; 9 positions agree with TRBD1. The CDR3 is 16 residues long. V trimming: 5 bases; J trimming: 3 bases; junction bases outside the gene matches: 8. CDR1 and CDR2 from the germline V gene are PRHDT and FYEKMQ (reference sequence). In DNA, the CDR3 is TGTGCCAGCAGCCGGGGGACAGGGCAACCCAATCAGCCCCAGCATTTT. It is translated as CASSRGTGQPNQPQHF.

The rearrangement uses TRBV4-1 and TRBJ1-5; TRBD1 might be the D (6 bases). The germline gives CDR1 MGHRA, CDR2 YSYEKL. V shed 0 bases and J shed 11 bases, with 23 bases lying between them. This CDR3 is 17 amino acids long. The CDR3 spells CASSQDGGPGTTRTQHF. CDR3 coding DNA: TGCGCCAGCAGCCAAGACGGGGGTCCGGGGACAACTCGCACCCAGCATTTT.

Comments on this clonotype: A far larger clone is just one base off, so this is likely a read error. J is TRBJ2-1 and V is TRBV21-1; the DNA was not compared with TRBD1, the D call given in the table. TRBV21-1 constitutes a pseudogene. This CDR3 comprises 17 residues. This CDR3 is CASRLMLSGQGPDEQFF. The CDR3 DNA follows: TGTGCCAGCCGATTGATGTTGTCGGGACAGGGGCCCGACGAGCAGTTCTTC.

This clonotype was seen many times. The rearrangement uses TRBV19 and TRBJ2-7; no clear D. V lost 3 bases, J lost 3 bases, and 9 bases lay in between. The CDR3 length is 13 residues. Germline V gene sequence: CDR1 LNHDA, CDR2 SQIVND (reference sequence). As DNA, the CDR3 is TGTGCCAGTAGTATCACTTTCGACTACGAGCAGTACTTC. Its translation: CASSITFDYEQYF.

This clonotype was recorded many times. The rearrangement links TRBV30 to TRBJ2-1; D uncertain. Per the germline V gene, CDR1 is GTSNPN and CDR2 is SVGIG (reference sequence). V was clipped by 0 bases and J by 4 bases, with 19 bases between them. The CDR3 length is 17 residues. The CDR3 sequence: CAWSVPVEDSRYNEQFF. Written as DNA, the CDR3 is TGTGCCTGGAGTGTACCAGTCGAGGATAGTCGGTACAATGAGCAGTTCTTC.

About this clonotype: A far larger clone lies a single base away; this is likely a read error. This is likely a read error, given that the CDR3 carries no conserved phenylalanine or tryptophan at its end. The chain is built from TRBV9 and TRBJ2-3; 7 bases fit TRBD2. This CDR3 region has 12 residues. Germline lookup yields CDR1 SGDLS and CDR2 YYNGEE. Here the CDR3 reads CASSAGADTQYL. CDR3 DNA: TGCGCCAGCAGCGCGGGAGCAGATACGCAGTATTTA.

The table lists this clonotype with many counts. The rearrangement links TRBV19 to TRBJ2-5, with a weak D call TRBD2 (6 bases). Per the germline V gene, CDR1 is LNHDA and CDR2 is SQIVND (reference sequence). CDR3 length: 13 amino acids. V lost 6 bases and J lost 5, with 13 bases in between. The CDR3 here is CASRAGGVETQYF. The CDR3 coding sequence is TGTGCCAGTAGGGCCGGCGGGGTGGAGACCCAGTACTTC.

This clonotype was picked up a small number of times. The likely explanation is a read error, given a far larger clone one base away. V gene TRBV11-2 combines with J gene TRBJ2-5; 9 nucleotides align to TRBD2. V shed 1 base, J shed 11 bases, and the junction held 17 bases outside the gene matches. The CDR3 has 17 amino acids. Germline V CDR1 and CDR2: SGHAT, FQNNGV. The CDR3 DNA is TGTGCCAGCAGCTTAGGTGGACTAGCGATTTCCTACAATGAGCAGTACTTC. It specifies CASSLGGLAISYNEQYF.

This clonotype was seen many times. The CDR3 loop reads CASSRTGGYTF. The CDR3 bases are TGTGCCAGCAGTCGGACAGGCGGCTACACCTTC. The chain uses TRBV14 and TRBJ1-2; 7 nucleotides match TRBD1. Germline-derived CDR1 and CDR2 are SGHDN and FVKESK. V was clipped by 6 bases and J by 8 bases; unmatched bases: 3. The CDR3 consists of 11 residues.